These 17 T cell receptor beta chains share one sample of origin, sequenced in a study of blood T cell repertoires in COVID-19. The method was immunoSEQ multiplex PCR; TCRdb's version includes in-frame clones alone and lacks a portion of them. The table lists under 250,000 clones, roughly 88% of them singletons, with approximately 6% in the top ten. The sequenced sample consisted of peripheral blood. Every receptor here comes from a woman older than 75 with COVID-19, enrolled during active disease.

The CDR3 DNA reads TGTGCCAGCAGTTCTACGTATTCCACTGAAGCTTTCTTT. It yields the protein CASSSTYSTEAFF. The chain uses TRBV6-2 or TRBV6-3 and TRBJ1-1; D uncertain. This CDR3 comprises 13 residues. Deletions cut 4 bases from V and 4 bases from J, with 10 bases between. From germline, CDR1 is MNHEY and CDR2 SVGEGT.

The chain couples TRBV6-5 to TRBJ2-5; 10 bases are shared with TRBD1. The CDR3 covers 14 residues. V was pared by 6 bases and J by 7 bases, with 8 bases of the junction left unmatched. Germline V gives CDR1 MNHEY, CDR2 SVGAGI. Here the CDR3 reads CASSGDRGYVTQYF. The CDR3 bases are TGTGCCAGCAGCGGGGACAGGGGTTACGTGACCCAGTACTTC.

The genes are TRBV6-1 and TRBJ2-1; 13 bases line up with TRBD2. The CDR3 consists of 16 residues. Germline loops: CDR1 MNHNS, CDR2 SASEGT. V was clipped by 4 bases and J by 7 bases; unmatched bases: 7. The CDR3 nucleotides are TGTGCCAGCAGTGGAGCACTAGCGGGGGGGCCGAATGAGCAGTTCTTC. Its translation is CASSGALAGGPNEQFF.

CDR3: CASSSGARHYGYTF. The CDR3 DNA reads TGTGCCAGTAGTTCTGGGGCCCGACACTATGGCTACACCTTC. The V and J genes are TRBV19 and TRBJ1-2; D is perhaps TRBD1 (5 bases). Deletions cut 5 bases from V and 3 bases from J, with 13 bases between. Germline-derived CDR1 and CDR2 are LNHDA and SQIVND (reference sequence). There are 14 residues in the CDR3.

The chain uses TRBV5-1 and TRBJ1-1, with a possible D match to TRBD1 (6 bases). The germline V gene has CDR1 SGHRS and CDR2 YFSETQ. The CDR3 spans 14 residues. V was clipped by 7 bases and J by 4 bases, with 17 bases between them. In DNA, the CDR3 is TGCGCCAGCGTCCTTTATTTGGACAGCACTGAAGCTTTCTTT. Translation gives CASVLYLDSTEAFF.

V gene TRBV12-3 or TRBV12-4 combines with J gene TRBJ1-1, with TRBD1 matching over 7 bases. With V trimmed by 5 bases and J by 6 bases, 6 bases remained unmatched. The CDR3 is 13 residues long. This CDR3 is CASSQTGVSEAFF. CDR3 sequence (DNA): TGTGCCAGCAGTCAAACAGGGGTCTCTGAAGCTTTCTTT.

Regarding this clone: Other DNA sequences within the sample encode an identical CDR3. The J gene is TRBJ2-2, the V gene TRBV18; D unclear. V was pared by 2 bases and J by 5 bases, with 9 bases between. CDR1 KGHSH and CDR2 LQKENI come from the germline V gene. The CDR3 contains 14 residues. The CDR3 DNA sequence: TGTGCCAGCTCACCAGACACCTATACCGGGGAGCTGTTTTTT. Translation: CASSPDTYTGELFF.

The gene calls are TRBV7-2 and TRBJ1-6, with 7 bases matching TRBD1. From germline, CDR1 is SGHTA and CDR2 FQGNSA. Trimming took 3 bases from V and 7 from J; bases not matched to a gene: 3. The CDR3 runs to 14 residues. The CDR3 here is CASSFSDRNSPLHF. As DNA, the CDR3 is TGTGCCAGCAGCTTCTCGGACAGGAATTCACCCCTCCACTTT. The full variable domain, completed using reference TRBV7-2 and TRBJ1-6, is GAGVSQSPSNKVTEKGKDVELRCDPISGHTALYWYRQSLGQGLEFLIYFQGNSAPDKSGLPSDRFSAERTGGSVSTLTIQRTQQEDSAVYLCASSFSDRNSPLHFGNGTRLTVT.

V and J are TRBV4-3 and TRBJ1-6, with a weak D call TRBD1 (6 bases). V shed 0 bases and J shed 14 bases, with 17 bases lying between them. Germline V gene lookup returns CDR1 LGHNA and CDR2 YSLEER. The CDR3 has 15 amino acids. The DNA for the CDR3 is TGCGCCAGCAGCCAAGAGGACGGCAGGGGTCGGGCCCTCCACTTT. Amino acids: CASSQEDGRGRALHF.

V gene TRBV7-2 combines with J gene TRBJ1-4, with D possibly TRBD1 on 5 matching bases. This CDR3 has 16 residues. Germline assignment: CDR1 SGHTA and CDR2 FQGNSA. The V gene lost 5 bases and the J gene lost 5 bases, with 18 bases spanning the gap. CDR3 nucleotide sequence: TGTGCCAGCAGCCTCTTCCCGAGGGGAGGCAATGAAAAACTGTTTTTT. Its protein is CASSLFPRGGNEKLFF.

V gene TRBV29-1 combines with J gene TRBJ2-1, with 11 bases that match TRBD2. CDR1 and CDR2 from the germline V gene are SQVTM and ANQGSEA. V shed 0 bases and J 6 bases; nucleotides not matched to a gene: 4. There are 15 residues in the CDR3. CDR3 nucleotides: TGCAGCGTTGAAGAGGCTAGCGGGGGGCTCAATGAGCAGTTCTTC. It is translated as CSVEEASGGLNEQFF.

CDR3 DNA: TGCGCCAGCGGCGGCGGGAGGGCCTACAATGAGCAGTTCTTC. It encodes CASGGGRAYNEQFF. The chain employs TRBV5-1 and TRBJ2-1; 9 bases align to TRBD2. J was trimmed by 2 bases and V by 7 bases; bases with no gene match: 4. Germline CDR1 reads SGHRS; CDR2 reads YFSETQ. There are 14 residues in the CDR3.

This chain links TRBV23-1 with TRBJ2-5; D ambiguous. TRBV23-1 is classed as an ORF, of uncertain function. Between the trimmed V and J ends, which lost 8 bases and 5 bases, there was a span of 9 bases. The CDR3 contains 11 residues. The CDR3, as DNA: TGCGCCAGCGTTGATCGGGAGACCCAGTACTTC. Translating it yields CASVDRETQYF.

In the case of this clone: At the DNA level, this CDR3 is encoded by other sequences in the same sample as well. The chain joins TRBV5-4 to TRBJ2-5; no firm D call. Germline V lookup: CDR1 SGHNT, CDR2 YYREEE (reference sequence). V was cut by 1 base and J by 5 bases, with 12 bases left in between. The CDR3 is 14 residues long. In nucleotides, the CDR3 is TGTGCCAGCAGCTTGCCGGAGACCCAGGAGACCCAGTACTTC. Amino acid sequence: CASSLPETQETQYF.

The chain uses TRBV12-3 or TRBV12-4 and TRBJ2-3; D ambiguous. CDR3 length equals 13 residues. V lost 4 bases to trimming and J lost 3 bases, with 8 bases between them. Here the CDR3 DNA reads TGTGCCAGCAGTTCCGACAAGACAGATACGCAGTATTTT. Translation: CASSSDKTDTQYF.

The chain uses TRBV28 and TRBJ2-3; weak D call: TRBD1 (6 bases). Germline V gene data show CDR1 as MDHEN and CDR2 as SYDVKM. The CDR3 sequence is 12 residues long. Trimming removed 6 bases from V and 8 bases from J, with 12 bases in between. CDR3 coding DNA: TGTGCCAGCAGAACAGGGCTAGGTACGCAGTATTTT. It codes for CASRTGLGTQYF.

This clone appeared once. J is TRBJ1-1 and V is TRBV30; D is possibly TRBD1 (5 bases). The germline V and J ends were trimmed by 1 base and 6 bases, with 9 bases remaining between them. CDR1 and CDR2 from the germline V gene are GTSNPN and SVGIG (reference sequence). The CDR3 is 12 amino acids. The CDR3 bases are TGTGCCTGGAGTGCGTCGGGGGCTGAAGCTTTCTTT. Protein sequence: CAWSASGAEAFF.